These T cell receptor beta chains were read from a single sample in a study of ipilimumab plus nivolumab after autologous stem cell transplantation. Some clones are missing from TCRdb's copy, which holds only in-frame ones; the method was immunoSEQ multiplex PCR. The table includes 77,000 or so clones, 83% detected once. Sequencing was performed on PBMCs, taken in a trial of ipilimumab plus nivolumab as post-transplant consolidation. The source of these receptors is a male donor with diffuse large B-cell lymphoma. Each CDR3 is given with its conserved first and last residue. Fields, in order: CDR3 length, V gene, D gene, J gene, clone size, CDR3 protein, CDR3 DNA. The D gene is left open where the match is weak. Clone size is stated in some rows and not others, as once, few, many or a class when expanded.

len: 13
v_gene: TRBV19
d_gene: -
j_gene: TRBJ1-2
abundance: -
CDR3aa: CASSTQGIYGYTF
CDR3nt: TGTGCCAGTAGTACCCAGGGAATCTATGGCTACACCTTC

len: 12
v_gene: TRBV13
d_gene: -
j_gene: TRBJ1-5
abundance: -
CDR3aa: CASSLFRQPQHF
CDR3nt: TGTGCCAGCAGCTTATTTCGTCAGCCCCAGCATTTT

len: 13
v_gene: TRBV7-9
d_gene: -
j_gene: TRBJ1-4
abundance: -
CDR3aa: CASSPRIGEKLFF
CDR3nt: TGTGCCAGCAGCCCAAGAATAGGAGAAAAACTGTTTTTT

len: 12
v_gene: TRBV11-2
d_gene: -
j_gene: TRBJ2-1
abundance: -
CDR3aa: CASSLDLSEQFF
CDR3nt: TGTGCCAGCAGCTTAGATCTTAGTGAGCAGTTCTTC

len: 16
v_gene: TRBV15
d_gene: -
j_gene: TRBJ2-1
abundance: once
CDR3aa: CATSRVGGPAFNEQFF
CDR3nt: TGTGCCACCAGCAGAGTAGGGGGGCCGGCCTTCAATGAGCAGTTCTTC

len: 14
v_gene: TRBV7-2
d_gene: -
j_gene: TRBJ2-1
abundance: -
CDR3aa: CASSLLGGLDEQFF
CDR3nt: TGTGCCAGCAGCTTACTCGGGGGCCTCGATGAGCAGTTCTTC

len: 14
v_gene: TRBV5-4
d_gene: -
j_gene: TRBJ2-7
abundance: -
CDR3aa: CASSPKVGAYEQYF
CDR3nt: TGTGCCAGCAGCCCGAAGGTTGGGGCCTACGAGCAGTACTTC

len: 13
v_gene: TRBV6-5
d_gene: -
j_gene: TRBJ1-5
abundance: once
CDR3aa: CASTSGGFQPQHF
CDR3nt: TGTGCCAGCACCTCTGGGGGGTTTCAGCCCCAGCATTTT

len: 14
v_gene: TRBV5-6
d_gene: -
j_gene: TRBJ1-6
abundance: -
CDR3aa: CASSLDPGRSPLHF
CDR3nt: TGTGCCAGCAGCTTGGACCCTGGACGTTCACCCCTCCACTTT

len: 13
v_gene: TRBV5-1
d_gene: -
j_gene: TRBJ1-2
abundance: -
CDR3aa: CASRTDKAYGYTF
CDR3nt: TGCGCCAGCAGGACCGACAAGGCCTATGGCTACACCTTC

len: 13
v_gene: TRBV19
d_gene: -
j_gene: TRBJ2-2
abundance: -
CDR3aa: CASSIKAPGELFF
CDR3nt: TGTGCCAGTAGTATAAAGGCCCCCGGGGAGCTGTTTTTT

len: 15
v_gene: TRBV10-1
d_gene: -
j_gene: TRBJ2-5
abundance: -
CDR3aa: CASSREPQGQETQYF
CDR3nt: TGCGCCAGCTCCCGAGAACCCCAGGGCCAAGAGACCCAGTACTTC

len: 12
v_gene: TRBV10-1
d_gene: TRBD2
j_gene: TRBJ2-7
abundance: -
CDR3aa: CASGTSSYEQYF
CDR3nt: TGCGCCAGCGGGACTAGTAGCTACGAGCAGTACTTC

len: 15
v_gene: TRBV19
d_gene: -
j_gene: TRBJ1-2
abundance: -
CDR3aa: CASRVWEGSNYGYTF
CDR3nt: TGTGCCAGTAGGGTATGGGAGGGATCCAACTATGGCTACACCTTC

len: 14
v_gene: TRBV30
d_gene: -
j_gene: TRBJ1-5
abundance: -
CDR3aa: CAWSIKGGHQPQHF
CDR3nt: TGTGCCTGGAGTATAAAGGGGGGCCATCAGCCCCAGCATTTT

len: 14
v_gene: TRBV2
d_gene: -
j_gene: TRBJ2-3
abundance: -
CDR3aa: CASSDWGSTDTQYF
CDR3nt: TGTGCCAGCAGTGATTGGGGGAGCACAGATACGCAGTATTTT

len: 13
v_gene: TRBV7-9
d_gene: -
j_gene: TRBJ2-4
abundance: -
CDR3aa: CASSPHPKNIQYF
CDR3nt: TGTGCCAGCAGCCCCCACCCCAAAAACATTCAGTACTTC

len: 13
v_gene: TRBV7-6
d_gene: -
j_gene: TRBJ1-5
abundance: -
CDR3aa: CASSSGPNQPQHF
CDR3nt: TGTGCCAGCAGCAGCGGACCCAATCAGCCCCAGCATTTT

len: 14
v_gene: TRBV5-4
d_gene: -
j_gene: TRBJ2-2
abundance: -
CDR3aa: CASSLDANTGELFF
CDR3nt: TGTGCCAGCAGCTTGGACGCGAACACCGGGGAGCTGTTTTTT

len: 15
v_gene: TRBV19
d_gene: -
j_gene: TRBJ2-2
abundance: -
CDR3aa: CASSGLYGSTGELFF
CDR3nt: TGTGCCAGTTCAGGGTTATACGGGAGCACCGGGGAGCTGTTTTTT

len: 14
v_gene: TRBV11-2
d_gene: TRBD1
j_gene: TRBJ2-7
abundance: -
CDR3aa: CASSTRQGAYEQYF
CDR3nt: TGTGCCAGCAGCACCCGACAGGGGGCCTACGAGCAGTACTTC

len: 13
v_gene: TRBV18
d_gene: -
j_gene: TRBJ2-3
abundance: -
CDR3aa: CASSTGGTDTQYF
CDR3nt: TGTGCCAGCTCAACGGGGGGCACAGATACGCAGTATTTT

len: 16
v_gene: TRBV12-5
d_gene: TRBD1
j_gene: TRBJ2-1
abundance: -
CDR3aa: CASGLVVSRGLHEQFF
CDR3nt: TGTGCTAGTGGTTTGGTGGTAAGCAGGGGGCTCCATGAGCAGTTCTTC

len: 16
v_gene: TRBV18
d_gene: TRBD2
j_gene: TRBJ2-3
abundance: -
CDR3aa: CASSRLAGGGTDTQYF
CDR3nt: TGTGCCAGCTCAAGACTAGCGGGGGGTGGAACAGATACGCAGTATTTT

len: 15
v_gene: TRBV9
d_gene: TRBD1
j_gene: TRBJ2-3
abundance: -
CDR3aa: CASSPTGGSTDTQYF
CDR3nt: TGTGCCAGCAGTCCAACAGGGGGTAGCACAGATACGCAGTATTTT

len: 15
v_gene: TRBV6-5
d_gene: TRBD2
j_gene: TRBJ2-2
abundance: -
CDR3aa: CASGSLAGSAGELFF
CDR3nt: TGTGCCAGCGGGTCCCTAGCGGGATCGGCCGGGGAGCTGTTTTTT

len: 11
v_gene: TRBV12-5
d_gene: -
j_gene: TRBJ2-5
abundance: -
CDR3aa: CASGGEETQYF
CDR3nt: TGTGCTAGCGGGGGAGAAGAGACCCAGTACTTC

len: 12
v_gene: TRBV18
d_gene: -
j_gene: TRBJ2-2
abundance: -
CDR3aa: CASSTSAGELFF
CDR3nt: TGTGCCAGCTCAACAAGCGCCGGGGAGCTGTTTTTT

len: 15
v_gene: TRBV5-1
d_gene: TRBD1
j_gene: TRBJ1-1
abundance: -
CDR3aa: CASSLTGGARTEAFF
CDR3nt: TGCGCCAGCAGCTTGACAGGGGGCGCAAGGACTGAAGCTTTCTTT

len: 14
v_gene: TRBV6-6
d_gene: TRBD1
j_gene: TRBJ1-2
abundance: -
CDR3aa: CASSVTGGTGGYTF
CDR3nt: TGTGCCAGCAGTGTAACAGGGGGGACGGGTGGCTACACCTTC

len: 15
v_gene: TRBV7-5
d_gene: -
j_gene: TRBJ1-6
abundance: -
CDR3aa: CVRSPRQENNSPLHF
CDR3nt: TGTGTCAGAAGCCCTCGACAGGAAAATAATTCACCCCTCCACTTT

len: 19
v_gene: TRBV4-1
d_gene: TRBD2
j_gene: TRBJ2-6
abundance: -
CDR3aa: CASSQVGLADVSGANVLTF
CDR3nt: TGCGCCAGCAGCCAAGTCGGACTAGCGGACGTTTCTGGGGCCAACGTCCTGACTTTC

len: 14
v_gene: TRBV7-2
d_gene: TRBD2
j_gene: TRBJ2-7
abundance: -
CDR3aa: CASSLGSGGDEQYF
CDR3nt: TGTGCCAGCAGCTTAGGGAGCGGGGGAGACGAGCAGTACTTC

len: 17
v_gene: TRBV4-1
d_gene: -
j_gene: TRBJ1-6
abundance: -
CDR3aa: CASSQVTTASYNSPLHF
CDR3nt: TGCGCCAGCAGCCAAGTGACGACGGCTTCCTATAATTCACCCCTCCACTTT

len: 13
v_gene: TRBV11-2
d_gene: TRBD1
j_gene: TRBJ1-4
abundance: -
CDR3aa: CATQGGLNEKLFF
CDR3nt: TGTGCCACCCAGGGGGGTCTAAATGAAAAACTGTTTTTT

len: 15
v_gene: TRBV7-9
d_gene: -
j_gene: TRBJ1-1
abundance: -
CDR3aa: CASSLRDRMNTEAFF
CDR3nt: TGTGCCAGCAGCCTGCGGGATAGGATGAACACTGAAGCTTTCTTT

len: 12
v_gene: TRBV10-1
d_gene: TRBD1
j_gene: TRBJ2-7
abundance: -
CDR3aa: CAISGQGYEQYF
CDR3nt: TGCGCCATTTCGGGACAGGGCTACGAGCAGTACTTC

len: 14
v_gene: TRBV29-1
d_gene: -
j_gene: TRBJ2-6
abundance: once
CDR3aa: CSVQSGVGANVLTF
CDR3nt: TGCAGCGTTCAGTCAGGGGTTGGGGCCAACGTCCTGACTTTC

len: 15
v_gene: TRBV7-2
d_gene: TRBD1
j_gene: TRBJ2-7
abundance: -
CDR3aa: CASSLGQGGIAEQYF
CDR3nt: TGTGCCAGCAGCCTCGGACAGGGGGGAATAGCCGAGCAGTACTTC

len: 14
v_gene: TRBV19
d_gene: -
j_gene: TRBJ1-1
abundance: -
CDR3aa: CASSITERNTEAFF
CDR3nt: TGTGCCAGTAGTATCACAGAGAGGAACACTGAAGCTTTCTTT

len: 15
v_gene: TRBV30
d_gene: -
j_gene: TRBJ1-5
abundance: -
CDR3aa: CAWSPKGASGQPQHF
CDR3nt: TGTGCCTGGAGTCCTAAAGGGGCGTCGGGTCAGCCCCAGCATTTT

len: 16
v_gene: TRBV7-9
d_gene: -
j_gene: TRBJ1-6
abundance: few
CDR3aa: CASSANSPANNSPLHF
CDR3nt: TGTGCCAGCAGCGCAAATAGCCCGGCTAATAATTCACCCCTCCACTTT

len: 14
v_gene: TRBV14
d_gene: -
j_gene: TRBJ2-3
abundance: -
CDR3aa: CASSQEGEARVQYF
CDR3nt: TGTGCCAGCAGCCAAGAAGGGGAAGCTAGGGTGCAGTATTTT

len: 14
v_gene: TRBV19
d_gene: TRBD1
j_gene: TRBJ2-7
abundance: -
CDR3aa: CASSTGRGPYEQYF
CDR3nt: TGTGCCAGTAGTACGGGAAGGGGGCCCTACGAGCAGTACTTC

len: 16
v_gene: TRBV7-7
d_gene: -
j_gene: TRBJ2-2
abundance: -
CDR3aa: CASSAGALAESGELFF
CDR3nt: TGTGCCAGCAGCGCGGGGGCGCTAGCGGAGTCCGGGGAGCTGTTTTTT

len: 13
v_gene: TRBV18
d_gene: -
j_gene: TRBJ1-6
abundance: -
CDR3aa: CASSANSDSPLHF
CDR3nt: TGTGCCAGCTCAGCCAATTCGGATTCACCCCTCCACTTT

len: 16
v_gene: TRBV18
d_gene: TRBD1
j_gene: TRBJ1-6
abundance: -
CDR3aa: CASSPQPGGPNSPLHF
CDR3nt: TGTGCCAGCTCACCACAGCCAGGGGGCCCGAATTCACCCCTCCACTTT

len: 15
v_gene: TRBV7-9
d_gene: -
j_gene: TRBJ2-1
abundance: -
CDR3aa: CASSYLETSLNEQFF
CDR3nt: TGTGCCAGCAGCTACCTAGAGACATCCTTGAATGAGCAGTTCTTC

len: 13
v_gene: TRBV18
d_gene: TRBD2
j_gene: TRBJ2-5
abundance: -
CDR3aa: CASSSGGGETQYF
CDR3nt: TGTGCCAGCTCTAGCGGGGGAGGAGAGACCCAGTACTTC

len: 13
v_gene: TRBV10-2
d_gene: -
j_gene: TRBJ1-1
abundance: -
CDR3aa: CASSSLLNTEAFF
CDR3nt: TGCGCCAGCAGTTCTCTACTGAACACTGAAGCTTTCTTT

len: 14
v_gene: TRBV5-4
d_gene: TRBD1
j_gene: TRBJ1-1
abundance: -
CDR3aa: CASSLRDSYTEAFF
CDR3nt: TGTGCCAGCAGCTTGCGGGACAGCTACACTGAAGCTTTCTTT

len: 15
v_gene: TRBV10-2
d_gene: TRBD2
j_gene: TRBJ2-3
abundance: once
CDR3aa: CASQEPAGGLDTQYF
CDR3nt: TGCGCCAGCCAAGAGCCGGCGGGGGGCTTAGATACGCAGTATTTT

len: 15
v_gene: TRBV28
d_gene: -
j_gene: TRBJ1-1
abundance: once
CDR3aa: CASTPEPGGGRIAFF
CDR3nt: TGTGCCAGCACCCCCGAGCCGGGGGGCGGTAGAATAGCTTTCTTT

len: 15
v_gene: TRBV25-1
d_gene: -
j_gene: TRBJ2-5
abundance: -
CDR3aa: CASSDTGQPQETQYF
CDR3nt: TGTGCCAGCAGTGATACCGGACAGCCACAAGAGACCCAGTACTTC

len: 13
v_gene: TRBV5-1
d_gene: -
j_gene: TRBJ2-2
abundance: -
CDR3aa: CASSVRYTGELFF
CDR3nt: TGCGCCAGCAGCGTGCGGTACACCGGGGAGCTGTTTTTT

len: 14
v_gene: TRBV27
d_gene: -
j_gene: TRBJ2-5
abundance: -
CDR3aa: CASSLSRYGETQYF
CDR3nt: TGTGCCAGCAGTTTATCCCGGTACGGGGAGACCCAGTACTTC

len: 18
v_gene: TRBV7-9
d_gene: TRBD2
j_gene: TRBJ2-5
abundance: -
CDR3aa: CASSPKGTSGGPGETQYF
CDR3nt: TGTGCCAGCAGCCCGAAAGGGACTAGCGGGGGGCCCGGGGAGACCCAGTACTTC

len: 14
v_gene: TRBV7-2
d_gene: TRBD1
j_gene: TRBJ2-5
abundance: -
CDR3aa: CASSLHGTGGTQYF
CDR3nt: TGTGCCAGCAGCCTCCACGGGACAGGGGGGACCCAGTACTTC

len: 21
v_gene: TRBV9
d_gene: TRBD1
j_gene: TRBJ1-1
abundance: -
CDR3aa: CASSASPPRRDRPPQNTEAFF
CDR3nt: TGTGCCAGCAGCGCGAGTCCCCCAAGGCGGGACAGGCCACCTCAGAACACTGAAGCTTTCTTT